A selection of T cell receptor beta chains follows, all from one sample in a study of T-cell reconstitution after alpha-beta-depleted transplantation in children. TCRdb redid the calling of the PCR reads with MiXCR, one entry per CDR3 protein. Seen here are 500,000 to 650,000 distinct CDR3 sequences, more than 9.5% observed once, and the top ten hold about 15%. The input for sequencing was PBMCs, mostly from graft donor cells, taken 180 days after TCRalphabeta/CD19-depleted stem cell transplant. The receptor set was obtained from a female patient aged 2-15 years who had a stem cell transplant for aplastic anemia, so the T cells may come from the graft donor. Both conserved end residues are part of each CDR3. A D gene is named only where the DNA matches it firmly. Part of the rows lack a size; the others show once, few, many or a class for expanded clones.

abundance	j_gene	d_gene	v_gene	CDR3nt	CDR3aa
-	TRBJ1-4	TRBD1	TRBV7-2	TGTGCCAGCAGCTGGCCCGGGACAGCTAATGAAAAACTGTTTTTT	CASSWPGTANEKLFF
-	TRBJ2-3	TRBD2	TRBV28	TGTGCCAGCAGTTTCGCCGGACTAGCGGGAGGGCCCCTTGGCACAGATACGCAGTATTTT	CASSFAGLAGGPLGTDTQYF
-	TRBJ1-1	TRBD1	TRBV28	TGTGCCAGCAGTTTTTACAGGGGTGGGAACACTGAAGCTTTCTTT	CASSFYRGGNTEAFF
few	TRBJ2-5	TRBD1	TRBV15	TGTGCCACCAGCAGGGACAGGGCCGGAAAAGAGACCCAGTACTTC	CATSRDRAGKETQYF
-	TRBJ1-5	-	TRBV6-2/TRBV6-3	TGTGCCGGCAGTTACCCAGCAAGGCCCCAGCATTTT	CAGSYPARPQHF
-	TRBJ1-1	-	TRBV5-6	TGTGCCAGCAGCTTGGCCACTGAAGCTTTCTTT	CASSLATEAFF
few	TRBJ2-1	-	TRBV15	TGTGCCACCAGCAGCTCAGGGAGCTCCTACAATGAGCAGTTCTTC	CATSSSGSSYNEQFF
-	TRBJ2-4	-	TRBV7-9	TGTGCCAGCAGCCCTTCCCCGGGGGAGGAAGAAAACATTCAGTACTTC	CASSPSPGEEENIQYF
-	TRBJ1-1	-	TRBV15	TGTGCCACCAGCCTAGAATTGACTATCGCTGAAGCTTTCTTT	CATSLELTIAEAFF
-	TRBJ1-2	TRBD1	TRBV10-2	TGCGCCAGCAGCGATGGGACAGGGGGCGCGAACTATGGCTACACCTTC	CASSDGTGGANYGYTF
-	TRBJ2-1	-	TRBV28	TGTGCCAGCAGTCAGATAGCGCGCAATGAGCAGTTCTTC	CASSQIARNEQFF